These 25 T cell receptor beta chains were all obtained from the same sample, sequenced in a study of T cells after yellow fever vaccination. TCRdb re-called the 5' RACE reads through MiXCR, storing one row per CDR3 protein. This table has 500,000 to 650,000 distinct CDR3 sequences, about 15% appearing once. The source was PBMCs, collected 5 days after the first yellow fever vaccination. These receptors originate from a man aged 18-30 years who received the YFV17D yellow fever vaccine.

This clonotype was observed a few times. This rearrangement joins TRBV7-2 to TRBJ2-5; D is unresolved. This CDR3 is 14 amino acids long. The V gene lost 5 bases and the J gene lost 1 base, with 11 bases spanning the gap. Germline loops: CDR1 SGHTA, CDR2 FQGNSA. This CDR3 reads CASSPSGVQETQYF. The CDR3 DNA sequence: TGTGCCAGCAGCCCCTCAGGAGTCCAAGAGACCCAGTACTTC.

The chain recombines TRBV5-1 with TRBJ1-5; no firm D call. CDR1 SGHRS and CDR2 YFSETQ come from the germline V gene. The CDR3 totals 15 residues. The V end lost 4 bases, the J end lost 2 bases, and 13 bases lay between the germline ends. CDR3 in DNA: TGCGCCAGCAGCCCCTTGCCACTCGGCAATCAGCCCCAGCATTTT. Translated, it gives CASSPLPLGNQPQHF. The full variable domain, in which reference TRBV5-1 and TRBJ1-5 provide the parts outside the CDR3, is KAGVTQTPRYLIKTRGQQVTLSCSPISGHRSVSWYQQTPGQGLQFLFEYFSETQRNKGNFPGRFSGRQFSNSRSEMNVSTLELGDSALYLCASSPLPLGNQPQHFGDGTRLSIL.

A few counts support this clonotype. The chain carries TRBV12-3 or TRBV12-4 and TRBJ2-3; 12 nucleotides match TRBD2. With V trimmed by 2 bases and J by 2 bases, 5 bases remained unmatched. CDR3 length: 17 amino acids. CDR3 in amino acids: CASSLSLAGGPTDTQYF. The CDR3, as DNA: TGTGCCAGCAGTTTATCGCTAGCGGGGGGGCCCACAGATACGCAGTATTTT.

This clonotype was detected ten times or more. The J gene is TRBJ1-3, the V gene TRBV12-3 or TRBV12-4, with D perhaps TRBD1 (5 bases). The CDR3 runs to 16 residues. The V end lost 6 bases, the J end lost 1 base, and 16 bases lay between the germline ends. This chain's CDR3 is CASREGLWSSGNTIYF. The CDR3, as DNA: TGTGCCAGCAGAGAGGGGTTATGGTCATCTGGAAACACCATATATTTT.

This clonotype has more than one count but fewer than ten. The J gene is TRBJ1-4, the V gene TRBV19, with a weak D call TRBD1 (5 bases). Per germline, CDR1 LNHDA and CDR2 SQIVND (reference sequence). V gave up 3 bases and J gave up 0 bases, with 11 bases separating them. This CDR3 is 16 amino acids long. CDR3 in amino acids: CASSMAGTATNEKLFF. For the CDR3, the DNA is TGTGCCAGTAGTATGGCTGGGACGGCAACTAATGAAAAACTGTTTTTT.

The chain uses TRBV9 and TRBJ2-1; unclear D gene. This CDR3 region has 16 residues. Trimming took 0 bases from V and 0 from J, leaving 10 bases between them. Per germline, CDR1 SGDLS and CDR2 YYNGEE. The CDR3 bases are TGTGCCAGCAGCGTAGGGGTGACTTCCTCCTACAATGAGCAGTTCTTC. As protein: CASSVGVTSSYNEQFF.

This clonotype was seen a handful of times. V and J are TRBV7-3 and TRBJ1-2; 9 positions match TRBD1. The CDR3 is 16 residues long. The V segment lost 5 bases and the J segment 8 bases; nucleotides outside the gene matches: 15. Germline V gene data show CDR1 as SGHTA and CDR2 as FQGTGA. CDR3 amino acids: CASSPEQGALVGGYTF. DNA of the CDR3: TGTGCCAGCAGCCCGGAACAGGGGGCTCTCGTGGGGGGCTACACCTTC.

This clonotype turned up a few times. The V call is TRBV7-3, the J call TRBJ2-5; 7 nucleotides agree with TRBD2. Unmatched junction bases numbered 7, after V lost 7 bases and J lost 5 bases. Germline V gene lookup returns CDR1 SGHTA and CDR2 FQGTGA. The CDR3 runs to 13 residues. CDR3 amino acids: CASNWEGVETQYF. CDR3 in DNA: TGTGCCAGCAACTGGGAGGGCGTCGAGACCCAGTACTTC.

This chain connects TRBV20-1 to TRBJ2-5; D could derive from TRBD1 or TRBD2 (5 bases each). The length of the CDR3 is 12 residues. Trimming stripped 5 bases from V and 4 bases from J, with 11 bases between. The V gene's germline CDR1 is DFQATT and CDR2 SNEGSKA (reference sequence). CDR3 loop: CSAGLGRETQYF. CDR3 sequence (DNA): TGCAGTGCTGGACTGGGGCGAGAGACCCAGTACTTC.

This clonotype was detected only a few times. The J gene is TRBJ2-2, the V gene TRBV5-6; 7 bases match TRBD1. Germline loops: CDR1 SGHDT, CDR2 YYEEEE. The CDR3 consists of 13 residues. J was trimmed by 7 bases and V by 4 bases; bases with no gene match: 4. The CDR3 DNA reads as TGTGCCAGCAGCGAGACAGGGTACGGGGAGCTGTTTTTT. Translation gives CASSETGYGELFF.

This clonotype was detected a few times. V usage is TRBV7-9 and J usage is TRBJ2-7; the D is unclear. Between the trimmed V and J ends, which lost 5 bases and 6 bases, there was a span of 11 bases. CDR1 and CDR2 (germline): SEHNR, FQNEAQ (reference sequence). The CDR3 loop spans 12 amino acids. The CDR3 sequence is CASSPTQTEQYV. CDR3 nucleotide sequence: TGTGCCAGCAGCCCAACCCAAACCGAGCAGTACGTC.

This clonotype has only a few counts. The chain links TRBV5-1 to TRBJ1-2, with 7 bases that match TRBD1. The CDR3 is 13 residues long. The V gene end was trimmed by 7 bases and the J gene end by 4 bases; junction bases not matched to a gene: 7. CDR1 is SGHRS, CDR2 YFSETQ, per germline. CDR3 protein: CASFEGASYGYTF. The CDR3 bases are TGCGCCAGCTTCGAGGGGGCCAGCTATGGCTACACCTTC. Filled out from reference TRBV5-1 and TRBJ1-2, the complete variable domain reads KAGVTQTPRYLIKTRGQQVTLSCSPISGHRSVSWYQQTPGQGLQFLFEYFSETQRNKGNFPGRFSGRQFSNSRSEMNVSTLELGDSALYLCASFEGASYGYTFGSGTRLTVV.

This clonotype was seen only a few times. The chain links TRBV4-1 to TRBJ1-1; TRBD1 matches 8 bases. The CDR3 length is 16 residues. Per the germline V gene, CDR1 is MGHRA and CDR2 is YSYEKL. V lost 4 bases, J lost 6 bases, and 13 bases stayed unmatched. CDR3 residues: CASSPLTGLQGAEAFF. The CDR3 DNA is TGCGCCAGCAGCCCGCTGACTGGCCTACAGGGGGCTGAAGCTTTCTTT.

The genes are TRBV20-1 and TRBJ2-7; 8 positions agree with TRBD1. V was pared by 5 bases and J by 4 bases, with 13 bases of the junction left unmatched. The germline V gene encodes CDR1 DFQATT and CDR2 SNEGSKA (reference sequence). This CDR3 is 15 amino acids long. As DNA, the CDR3 is TGCAGTGCTGATGGACAGGGACCTCCGTGTTACGAGCAGTACTTC. This encodes CSADGQGPPCYEQYF.

The chain employs TRBV7-8 and TRBJ2-5, with TRBD2 matching over 11 bases. Germline assignment: CDR1 SGHVS and CDR2 FQNEAQ. The CDR3 has 18 residues. The ends lost 8 bases at V and 1 base at J; junction bases unmatched: 15. The CDR3 region is CASGYRELAGGSQETQYF. CDR3 bases: TGTGCCAGCGGCTATAGAGAGCTAGCGGGGGGTTCCCAAGAGACCCAGTACTTC.

J is TRBJ1-1 and V is TRBV6-2 or TRBV6-3, with D possibly matching TRBD1 (6 bases). Trimming took off 6 bases at V and 6 bases at J, with 14 bases between the two ends. Germline V gene lookup returns CDR1 MNHEY and CDR2 SVGEGT. This CDR3 spans 13 amino acids. In DNA, the CDR3 is TGTGCCAGCAGCAAACAGGGAATCGCTGAAGCTTTCTTT. Translation gives CASSKQGIAEAFF.

The CDR3 sequence: CASSSRIYGYTF. Written as DNA, the CDR3 is TGTGCCAGCAGCTCTCGAATATATGGCTACACCTTC. This chain joins TRBV7-2 and TRBJ1-2; no clear D. Trimming left V 4 bases short and J 5 bases short, with 8 bases between. The V gene's germline CDR1 is SGHTA and CDR2 FQGNSA. The CDR3 has 12 residues.

V gene TRBV29-1 combines with J gene TRBJ1-3, with D uncertain. CDR1 is SQVTM and CDR2 is ANQGSEA in the germline V gene. Trimming took off 7 bases at V and 0 bases at J, with 13 bases between the two ends. The CDR3 has 14 residues. The CDR3 spells CSAKPVNSGNTIYF. CDR3 coding DNA: TGCAGCGCCAAGCCTGTAAACTCTGGAAACACCATATATTTT.

The chain couples TRBV4-1 to TRBJ2-2, with TRBD2 identical over 12 bases. The germline gives CDR1 MGHRA, CDR2 YSYEKL. The CDR3 is made up of 16 amino acids. The V segment lost 2 bases and the J segment 5 bases; nucleotides outside the gene matches: 3. The CDR3 sequence is CASSQLAGGPTGELFF. The CDR3, as DNA: TGCGCCAGCAGCCAACTAGCGGGGGGGCCAACCGGGGAGCTGTTTTTT.

Only a few counts were recorded for this clonotype. The rearrangement joins TRBV27 to TRBJ2-3; 7 positions match TRBD2. The CDR3 runs 13 residues. Trimming took 3 bases from V and 6 from J; bases not matched to a gene: 3. CDR1 is MNHEY, CDR2 SMNVEV, per germline (reference sequence). The CDR3 DNA is TGTGCCAGCAGTTTCGGGGGGTGGGATACGCAGTATTTT. It encodes CASSFGGWDTQYF.

This sequence joins TRBV20-1 and TRBJ1-3; no clear D. Per germline, CDR1 DFQATT and CDR2 SNEGSKA (reference sequence). V dropped 6 bases and J dropped 0 bases, with 12 bases sitting between them. This CDR3 has 14 residues. CDR3 amino acids: CSAVDAASGNTIYF. For the CDR3, the DNA is TGCAGTGCCGTGGACGCGGCCTCTGGAAACACCATATATTTT.

The V call is TRBV20-1, the J call TRBJ1-1; 9 nucleotides match TRBD1. CDR1 is DFQATT and CDR2 is SNEGSKA in the germline V gene (reference sequence). V was clipped by 6 bases and J by 4 bases; unmatched bases: 12. This CDR3 spans 15 amino acids. The CDR3 DNA reads TGCAGTGCAAAACATACGACAGGGGGGGGCACTGAAGCTTTCTTT. It specifies CSAKHTTGGGTEAFF.

This clonotype was found a few times. This chain joins TRBV20-1 and TRBJ2-2, with TRBD1 identical over 7 bases. J lost 1 base, V lost 4 bases, and 3 bases had no gene match. CDR1 and CDR2 from the germline V gene are DFQATT and SNEGSKA (reference sequence). The CDR3 spans 14 residues. The CDR3 here is CSATHRGNTGELFF. The CDR3 DNA follows: TGCAGTGCTACCCACAGGGGGAACACCGGGGAGCTGTTTTTT.

This clonotype has ten or more counts. The chain is built from TRBV20-1 and TRBJ1-2; D gene unclear. V was pared by 3 bases and J by 0 bases, with 5 bases between. This CDR3 contains 12 residues. CDR1 DFQATT and CDR2 SNEGSKA come from the germline V gene (reference sequence). The CDR3 DNA is TGCAGTGCTAGGACACCTAACTATGGCTACACCTTC. This translates into CSARTPNYGYTF.

The gene calls are TRBV15 and TRBJ2-5; 11 nucleotides agree with TRBD1. V dropped 0 bases and J dropped 3; count of bases not matched to a gene: 3. CDR3 length: 16 amino acids. Germline CDR1 and CDR2: LNHNV and YYDKDF (reference sequence). The DNA of the CDR3 is TGTGCCACCAGCAGAGATCGGGGACAGGGGGAAGAGACCCAGTACTTC. Translated, it gives CATSRDRGQGEETQYF.